Listed below are T cell receptor beta chains from one sample, sequenced in a study of T cells in Graves' hyperthyroidism and ophthalmopathy. TCRdb itself ran the multiplex PCR reads through MiXCR, one entry per CDR3 protein. The table has some 400,000 distinct CDR3 sequences, roughly 14% seen once; the top ten hold roughly 11%. What was sequenced was blood. The origin of the receptors is a woman aged 55-75 years with Graves' hyperthyroidism. Each CDR3 is given with its conserved first and last residue. Fields, in order: clone size, J gene, D gene, V gene, CDR3 DNA, CDR3 protein. The D gene is left open where the match is weak. Only some rows state a clone size, as once, few, many or a class for expanded clones.

>few|TRBJ2-1|NA|TRBV7-9
TGTGCCAGCAGCTTGCTAACCGGTGGGGAGCAGTTCTTC
CASSLLTGGEQFF
>many|TRBJ2-1|NA|TRBV12-3/TRBV12-4
TGTGCCAGCAGTCGGGACTCCCCCTACAATGAGCAGTTCTTC
CASSRDSPYNEQFF
>many|TRBJ2-3|NA|TRBV18
TGTGCCAGCTCACCGGTCGGGGGGCGCCCCGCAGATACGCAGTATTTT
CASSPVGGRPADTQYF
>many|TRBJ2-7|TRBD1|TRBV27
TGTGCCAGCAGTCAAAGACAGGGGGCTGCCGAGCAGTACTTC
CASSQRQGAAEQYF
>few|TRBJ2-1|TRBD2|TRBV24-1
TGTGCCACCAGTGACCCGAGCGGGGGAGGGGATGAGCAGTTCTTC
CATSDPSGGGDEQFF
>few|TRBJ2-3|TRBD2|TRBV5-4
TGTGCCAGCGGGCGAGGGCGGGAGGTCCGGGATACGCAGTATTTT
CASGRGREVRDTQYF
>many|TRBJ1-5|NA|TRBV2
TGTGCCAGCAGTGATCAGCCAACTCAGCCCCAGCATTTT
CASSDQPTQPQHF
>few|TRBJ2-5|TRBD1|TRBV27
TGTGCCAGCAGTGAAACGCCGGGGACAGGGGGCAGGTTAGATCGAGAGACCCAGTACTTC
CASSETPGTGGRLDRETQYF
>many|TRBJ2-1|TRBD1|TRBV27
TGTGCCAGCAGTTCCCTTAGATGGACAGGGGGCTATGAGCAGTTCTTC
CASSSLRWTGGYEQFF
>few|TRBJ2-5|NA|TRBV30
TGTGCCTGGAGTGTATCAGGGGTGGGAGAGACCCAGTACTTC
CAWSVSGVGETQYF
>many|TRBJ1-1|TRBD1|TRBV12-3/TRBV12-4
TGTGCCAGCAAGCCGACAGGGCACACTGAAGCTTTCTTT
CASKPTGHTEAFF
>NA|TRBJ1-4|TRBD1|TRBV20-1
TGCAGTGCGTCCGGGACAGCTAATGAAAAACTGTTTTTT
CSASGTANEKLFF
>many|TRBJ1-6|NA|TRBV18
TGTGCCAGCTCACCATCGGGGGGTATAACCCTCCACTTT
CASSPSGGITLHF
>many|TRBJ2-2|NA|TRBV20-1
TGCAGTGCTAGAACACAGGGGAACACCGGGGAGCTGTTTTTT
CSARTQGNTGELFF
>NA|TRBJ2-7|NA|TRBV5-1
TGCGCCAGCAGCTGGGGAGGGGGGGGGTACGAGCAGTACTTC
CASSWGGGGYEQYF
>NA|TRBJ2-2|TRBD2|TRBV15
TGTGCCACCCGAACTAGCGGGGACACCGGGGAGCTGTTTTTT
CATRTSGDTGELFF
>NA|TRBJ2-3|NA|TRBV11-2
TGTGCCAGCAGCTTAGAACCGGGATTCACAGATACGCAGTATTTT
CASSLEPGFTDTQYF
>many|TRBJ2-1|NA|TRBV3-1
TGTGCCAGCAGCCTCCCCCTGCGGACCCGGAATGAGCAGTTCTTC
CASSLPLRTRNEQFF
>many|TRBJ2-7|NA|TRBV28
TGTGCCAGCAGTTTCCCGGGGACCTCCTACGAGCAGTACTTC
CASSFPGTSYEQYF